This TCR beta chain was sequenced during a study of graft-versus-host responses after intestinal transplantation. Study-wide context: Recipients were given multivisceral, liver-intestinal, or isolated intestinal transplants. Study findings and constraints: The study associated peak circulating GvH clone levels with early post-transplant HvG declines. The recipient marrow held GvH clones, and some of them showed up first in ileum or blood. Elevated graft-versus-host to host-versus-graft clonal ratios in allografts were recorded for patients with graft-donor T cell macrochimerism.

Repertoires were generated with immunoSEQ multiplex PCR, while TCRdb's copy carries only in-frame clones and drops some. Of 80,000 to 95,000 clones listed, just over 90% were seen once; the top ten hold approximately 5.5%. As to this clone: Its antigen is unidentified.

Between the trimmed V and J ends, which lost 6 bases and 2 bases, there was a span of 8 bases. Germline-derived CDR1 and CDR2 are MNHEY and SVGAGI. The CDR3 has 13 residues. The source material was unstimulated CD8+ T cells sorted from spleen or lymph node cells, sampled before intestinal transplant. The sequence came from a human donor who received an intestinal transplant. The V and J genes are TRBV6-5 and TRBJ2-1, with D perhaps TRBD2 (5 bases). The CDR3 DNA sequence: TGTGCCAGCAGGACTACTCCCTACAATGAGCAGTTCTTC. Encoded protein: CASRTTPYNEQFF.